The 20 T cell receptor beta chains reported below all come from one sample, sequenced in a study of blood T cells in healthy people across ages. Combining a sample-barcoded 5' primer with a J-beta primer mix, a second PCR ran for about 7 to 11 cycles. TCRdb ran MiXCR on the 5' RACE reads and lists one entry per CDR3 protein. The table lists 650,000 to 900,000 distinct CDR3 sequences, about 62% of them singletons. The sequenced sample was blood. The receptors were sampled from a man aged 25 to 45 in good health.

In this sample, this clonotype turned up once. This chain links TRBV2 with TRBJ1-3; D unclear. The V gene's germline CDR1 is SNHLY and CDR2 FYNNEI. The V end was cut by 6 bases, the J end by 0 bases, with 9 bases between. The CDR3 sequence is 14 residues long. In DNA form, the CDR3 reads TGTGCCAGCAGCAAGCAGGACTCTGGAAACACCATATATTTT. This sequence encodes CASSKQDSGNTIYF.

Here the CDR3 DNA reads TGTGCCAGCAGCTTGGGGGTGTCAGCTGACTCCTACAATGAGCAGTTCTTC. Encoded protein: CASSLGVSADSYNEQFF. The chain joins TRBV5-4 to TRBJ2-1; D is uncertain. With 0 bases removed from V and 0 bases from J, the gap between germline ends came to 13 bases. CDR3 length: 17 amino acids. CDR1 is SGHNT, CDR2 YYREEE, per germline (reference sequence).

The genes are TRBV30 and TRBJ2-5; the D is unclear. Looked up from germline, CDR1 is GTSNPN and CDR2 is SVGIG (reference sequence). V lost 8 bases and J lost 4, with 11 bases in between. There are 11 residues in the CDR3. As DNA, the CDR3 is TGTGCCGGGCATTTGGGAGAGACCCAGTACTTC. This translates into CAGHLGETQYF.

The chain recombines TRBV4-3 with TRBJ1-4; 7 nucleotides match TRBD1. Germline V gene lookup returns CDR1 LGHNA and CDR2 YSLEER. V lost 0 bases and J lost 5; bases outside the gene matches: 3. The CDR3 is 15 residues long. The CDR3 DNA reads TGCGCCAGCAGCCAAGATTCACAGGGGAATGAAAAACTGTTTTTT. Its protein product is CASSQDSQGNEKLFF.

This clonotype was observed a few times. The genes are TRBV6-5 and TRBJ2-6, with D possibly being TRBD1 or TRBD2 (5 bases each). The V gene's germline CDR1 is MNHEY and CDR2 SVGAGI. V was trimmed by 3 bases and J by 2 bases, leaving 8 bases between them. This CDR3 region has 15 residues. The CDR3 loop is CASSYGGAGANVLTF. DNA of the CDR3: TGTGCCAGCAGTTATGGGGGAGCTGGGGCCAACGTCCTGACTTTC.

The chain recombines TRBV29-1 with TRBJ1-5, with D unresolved. This CDR3 contains 12 residues. Between the trimmed V and J ends, which lost 4 bases and 1 base, there was a span of 5 bases. Germline V gene sequence: CDR1 SQVTM, CDR2 ANQGSEA. The CDR3 DNA sequence: TGCAGCGTTGGTCAAAGCAATCAGCCCCAGCATTTT. Protein: CSVGQSNQPQHF.

The chain is built from TRBV5-4 and TRBJ2-1; D perhaps matches TRBD2 (6 bases). The CDR3 contains 15 residues. Germline CDR1 reads SGHNT; CDR2 reads YYREEE (reference sequence). Trimming shortened V by 0 bases and J by 5 bases, and 12 bases separated the two germline ends. CDR3 nucleotide sequence: TGTGCCAGCAGCTTGGGCGGGAAACCTAACAATGAGCAGTTCTTC. Translated: CASSLGGKPNNEQFF.

This clonotype appeared once. The rearrangement joins TRBV12-3 or TRBV12-4 to TRBJ2-3, with D possibly called TRBD1 or TRBD2 (6 bases each). V lost 7 bases, J lost 4 bases, and 15 bases lay in between. The CDR3 totals 14 residues. The CDR3 nucleotides are TGTGCCAGCAAAACGGGGGCCGGGTCAGATACGCAGTATTTT. The encoded protein is CASKTGAGSDTQYF.

The chain couples TRBV15 to TRBJ2-3; TRBD1 agrees at 8 bases. The CDR3 runs to 14 residues. Germline CDR1 reads LNHNV; CDR2 reads YYDKDF (reference sequence). After removal of 8 bases from V and 2 bases from J, the junction contained 6 bases not matched to a gene. CDR3 loop: CATSQGGYTDTQYF. In DNA, the CDR3 is TGTGCCACCTCACAGGGGGGATACACAGATACGCAGTATTTT.

A single count supports this clonotype. The chain links TRBV28 to TRBJ2-7; weak D call: TRBD2 (6 bases). The ends were cut back, 5 bases at V and 7 bases at J, with 21 bases in the middle. The CDR3 loop spans 15 amino acids. Germline values: CDR1 MDHEN, CDR2 SYDVKM. The DNA for the CDR3 is TGTGCCAGCAGTCCCACCGGGAGCCGATGGGGTGAGCAGTACTTC. Translated, it gives CASSPTGSRWGEQYF.

The V gene is TRBV5-5, the J gene TRBJ1-5; 10 bases map to TRBD1. Germline CDR1 reads SGHKS; CDR2 reads YYEKEE (reference sequence). The CDR3 has 16 amino acids. J gave up 2 bases and V 6 bases, and 8 bases lay outside the gene matches. This chain's CDR3 is CASTRTGGNGNQPQHF. The CDR3 DNA reads as TGTGCCAGCACCCGGACAGGGGGAAATGGCAATCAGCCCCAGCATTTT.

This clonotype showed up just a few times. The rearrangement links TRBV28 to TRBJ2-5, with a possible D match to TRBD1 (5 bases). V was trimmed by 3 bases and J by 11 bases, leaving 13 bases between them. This CDR3 has 12 amino acids. The germline V gene encodes CDR1 MDHEN and CDR2 SYDVKM. The CDR3 sequence is CASSLTDNEQYF. DNA for the CDR3: TGTGCCAGCAGTTTGACAGACAATGAGCAGTACTTC.

The rearrangement uses TRBV20-1 and TRBJ1-1; 10 nucleotides line up with TRBD1. CDR3 size: 14 residues. Germline V gene lookup returns CDR1 DFQATT and CDR2 SNEGSKA (reference sequence). V was clipped by 3 bases and J by 3 bases; unmatched bases: 4. CDR3 sequence reads: CSARAGTGDTEAFF. CDR3 nucleotides: TGCAGTGCTAGGGCCGGGACAGGGGACACTGAAGCTTTCTTT.

V gene TRBV5-6 combines with J gene TRBJ2-1; TRBD1 agrees at 9 bases. The CDR3 runs 16 residues. Germline CDR1 SGHDT, CDR2 YYEEEE. V dropped 2 bases and J dropped 2; count of bases not matched to a gene: 5. This CDR3 is CASSLTGTGTYNEQFF. The DNA for the CDR3 is TGTGCCAGCAGCTTAACCGGGACAGGGACCTACAATGAGCAGTTCTTC.

V is TRBV15 and J is TRBJ2-1; maybe TRBD2 (6 bases). CDR3 length equals 14 residues. Germline-derived CDR1 and CDR2 are LNHNV and YYDKDF (reference sequence). Trimming took off 0 bases at V and 8 bases at J, with 11 bases between the two ends. CDR3 loop: CATSRDRPGDEQFF. The CDR3 DNA reads TGTGCCACCAGCAGAGACCGACCGGGGGATGAGCAGTTCTTC. Supplemented by reference TRBV15 and TRBJ2-1, the full variable domain reads DAMVIQNPRYQVTQFGKPVTLSCSQTLNHNVMYWYQQKSSQAPKLLFHYYDKDFNNEADTPDNFQSRRPNTSFCFLDIRSPGLGDTAMYLCATSRDRPGDEQFFGPGTRLTVL.

The chain employs TRBV9 and TRBJ2-6; D is unclear. Looked up from germline, CDR1 is SGDLS and CDR2 is YYNGEE. The V end was cut by 6 bases, the J end by 4 bases, with 14 bases between. This CDR3 contains 15 residues. This CDR3 is CASTADLRGANVLTF. CDR3 coding DNA: TGTGCCAGCACTGCGGACCTCAGAGGGGCCAACGTCCTGACTTTC.

The chain uses TRBV2 and TRBJ1-5, with TRBD1 matching 7 bases. The CDR3 contains 13 residues. V lost 7 bases, J lost 2 bases, and 2 bases stayed unmatched. The V gene's germline CDR1 is SNHLY and CDR2 FYNNEI. The CDR3 coding sequence is TGTGCCAGCAAAGACAGGGGCAATCAGCCCCAGCATTTT. This gives the protein CASKDRGNQPQHF.

The chain uses TRBV7-9 and TRBJ2-2; tentative D call: TRBD1 (5 bases). V lost 4 bases, J lost 2 bases, and 14 bases lay in between. The CDR3 length is 16 residues. Germline V gene data show CDR1 as SEHNR and CDR2 as FQNEAQ (reference sequence). The CDR3 here is CASSSQDQGNTGELFF. In DNA, the CDR3 is TGTGCCAGCAGCTCACAGGACCAGGGAAACACCGGGGAGCTGTTTTTT.

CDR3 bases: TGCAGCGGTAACCCCCGCAGGGACAATGAGCAGTTCTTC. Protein product: CSGNPRRDNEQFF. The rearrangement links TRBV29-1 to TRBJ2-1, with D maybe TRBD1 (5 bases). CDR3 length: 13 residues. Germline V gives CDR1 SQVTM, CDR2 ANQGSEA. V lost 7 bases, J lost 5 bases, and 15 bases lay in between.

The CDR3 nucleotides are TGTGCCAGCAGCTTCATATGGACAGGGACCAGCTCCTACAATGAGCAGTTCTTC. Translation: CASSFIWTGTSSYNEQFF. The chain joins TRBV7-2 to TRBJ2-1; TRBD1 aligns across 8 bases. J lost 0 bases, V lost 3 bases, and 10 bases had no gene match. Germline-derived CDR1 and CDR2 are SGHTA and FQGNSA. CDR3 length: 18 residues.